This T cell receptor (beta chain) was sequenced for a study of cytomegalovirus exposure and HLA in healthy donors. In the study overall: Earlier, some 180 million T cells were analyzed, and 95 million to 140 million unique TCR beta sequences were found among them.

The PCR had 60 Vbeta and 13 Jbeta primers. The protocol was immunoSEQ multiplex PCR, while the TCRdb copy is restricted to in-frame clones and leaves out a portion. The sample consists of tens of thousands of clones, 55% to 75% of them appearing once. The germline V and J ends were trimmed by 7 bases and 4 bases, with 13 bases remaining between them. This CDR3 has 13 residues. Germline V lookup: CDR1 MNHNS, CDR2 SASEGT. The J gene is TRBJ1-2, the V gene TRBV6-1; the D gene is possibly TRBD1 (5 bases). Sequences were obtained from PBMCs. The source is a woman aged 45-59 years in good health and CMV-seronegative. CDR3 sequence: CASITGPSYGYTF. The CDR3 region has the DNA TGTGCCAGCATTACAGGACCGAGCTATGGCTACACCTTC.